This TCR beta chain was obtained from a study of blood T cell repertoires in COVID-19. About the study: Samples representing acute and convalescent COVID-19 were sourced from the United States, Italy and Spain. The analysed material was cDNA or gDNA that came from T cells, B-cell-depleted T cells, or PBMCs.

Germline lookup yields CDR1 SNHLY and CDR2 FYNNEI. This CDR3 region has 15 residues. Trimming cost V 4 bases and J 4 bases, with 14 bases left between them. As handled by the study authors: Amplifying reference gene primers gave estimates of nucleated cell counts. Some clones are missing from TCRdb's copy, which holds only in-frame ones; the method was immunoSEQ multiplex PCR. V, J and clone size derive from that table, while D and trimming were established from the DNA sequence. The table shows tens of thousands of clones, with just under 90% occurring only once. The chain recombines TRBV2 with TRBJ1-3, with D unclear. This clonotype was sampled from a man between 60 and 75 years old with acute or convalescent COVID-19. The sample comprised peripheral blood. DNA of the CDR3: TGTGCCAGCAGTGTACAGCCTTATGGGGGAAACACCATATATTTT. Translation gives CASSVQPYGGNTIYF.